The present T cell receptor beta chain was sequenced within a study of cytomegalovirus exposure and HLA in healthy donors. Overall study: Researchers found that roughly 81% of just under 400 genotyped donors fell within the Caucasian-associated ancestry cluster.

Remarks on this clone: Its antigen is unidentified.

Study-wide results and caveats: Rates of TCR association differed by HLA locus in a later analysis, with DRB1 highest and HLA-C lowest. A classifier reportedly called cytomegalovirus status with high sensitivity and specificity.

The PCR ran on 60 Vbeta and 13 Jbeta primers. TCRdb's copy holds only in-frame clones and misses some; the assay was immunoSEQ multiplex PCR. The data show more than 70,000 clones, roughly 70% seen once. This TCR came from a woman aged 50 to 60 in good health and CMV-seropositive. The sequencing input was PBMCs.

The CDR3 loop is CAQRTTGIGMNTEAFF. DNA of the CDR3: TGTGCCCAGAGAACGACAGGTATTGGGATGAACACTGAAGCTTTCTTT. This chain links TRBV30 with TRBJ1-1; maybe TRBD1 (6 bases). CDR3 length equals 16 residues. V lost 8 bases, J lost 0 bases, and 22 bases lay in between. CDR1 is GTSNPN and CDR2 is SVGIG in the germline V gene (reference sequence).